This T cell receptor beta chain was sequenced during a study of control samples from healthy donors and cancer patients. This CDR3 has 16 residues. Germline V gene lookup returns CDR1 LNHDA and CDR2 SQIVND (reference sequence). The V end was cut by 6 bases, the J end by 5 bases, with 19 bases between. The method was immunoSEQ multiplex PCR; TCRdb's version includes in-frame clones alone and lacks a portion of them. Here the sample spans 70,000 or so clones, approximately 88% being singletons. The receptor was isolated from a man aged 50-60 years in good health. The rearrangement uses TRBV19 and TRBJ2-2, with D possibly TRBD1 on 7 matching bases. Sequenced input: blood. CDR3 in amino acids: CASREGTDSLTGELFF. The CDR3 DNA sequence: TGTGCCAGTAGGGAGGGGACAGATTCGCTGACCGGGGAGCTGTTTTTT.